This T cell receptor (beta chain) was sequenced during a study of shared clonotypes between healthy human individuals. The table came from immunoSEQ multiplex PCR; TCRdb's copy has only in-frame clones and leaves some out. The table shows around 1.5 million clones, with 95% to 99% occurring only once. Note on this clone: Its antigen is unidentified.

Findings and caveats of the study: Specimens sampled were limited to blood, with tissue repertoires likely differing.

The sequence came from a young man in good health. The sample consisted of naive CD4+ T cells sorted from blood. The sample's subset: CD45RA+ positively selected.

The DNA for the CDR3 is TGCGCCAGCAGCCAAAGAGCGAGCCCCCCCGATTTCGAGCAGTACTTC. This translates into CASSQRASPPDFEQYF. The rearrangement uses TRBV4-1 and TRBJ2-7; no definite D call. Germline CDR1 reads MGHRA; CDR2 reads YSYEKL. The CDR3 runs to 16 residues. Deletions cut 2 bases from V and 6 bases from J, with 20 bases between.